One sample yielded the 13 T cell receptor beta chains listed below, sequenced in a study of cytomegalovirus exposure and HLA in healthy donors. The PCR made use of 60 Vbeta and 13 Jbeta primers. Clones were read by immunoSEQ multiplex PCR, and TCRdb kept only the in-frame ones, dropping some. Found here are about 110,000 clones, over 70% of them singletons; the top ten hold about 0.8%. The sequencing sample was made of PBMCs. These receptors all come from a boy under 18 in good health and CMV-seronegative.

The V and J genes are TRBV10-1 and TRBJ2-3, with TRBD2 matching over 12 bases. V lost 4 bases, J lost 3 bases, and 5 bases stayed unmatched. Germline V gives CDR1 WNHNN, CDR2 SYGVQD (reference sequence). There are 16 residues in the CDR3. The CDR3 protein is CASSVASGRETDTQYF. DNA of the CDR3: TGCGCCAGCAGTGTGGCTAGCGGGAGGGAGACAGATACGCAGTATTTT.

This clone was seen a few times. The CDR3 here is CAWSQGSGYTF. CDR3 DNA: TGTGCCTGGAGTCAGGGGTCTGGCTACACCTTC. This chain links TRBV30 with TRBJ1-2, with D possibly TRBD1 on 6 matching bases. Germline V gives CDR1 GTSNPN, CDR2 SVGIG (reference sequence). Trimming stripped 2 bases from V and 7 bases from J, with 8 bases between. The CDR3 covers 11 residues.

The CDR3 nucleotides read TGTGCCAGCAGCACGACAGGGGGCGACTATGGCTACACCTTC. Protein product: CASSTTGGDYGYTF. This sequence joins TRBV5-6 and TRBJ1-2, with TRBD1 matching 10 bases. The germline gives CDR1 SGHDT, CDR2 YYEEEE. The CDR3 consists of 14 residues. V shed 4 bases and J 3 bases; nucleotides not matched to a gene: 3.

This clone appeared a few times. The chain is built from TRBV27 and TRBJ1-5; a weak D match, TRBD1 (5 bases). Trimming removed 4 bases from V and 7 bases from J, with 14 bases in between. The length of the CDR3 is 14 residues. Germline assignment: CDR1 MNHEY and CDR2 SMNVEV (reference sequence). The CDR3 DNA reads as TGTGCCAGCAGTTCGCCCGGGGGAGGACAGCCCCAGCATTTT. The encoded protein is CASSSPGGGQPQHF.

The chain couples TRBV5-1 to TRBJ2-7; TRBD1 matches at 9 bases. From germline, CDR1 is SGHRS and CDR2 YFSETQ. The CDR3 is 17 residues long. With V trimmed by 1 base and J by 6 bases, 14 bases remained unmatched. Written as DNA, the CDR3 is TGCGCCAGCAGCTTGACCAACACAGGGGGCGCGAGGGGCGAGCAGTACTTC. Protein sequence: CASSLTNTGGARGEQYF.

The chain carries TRBV7-3 and TRBJ2-1, with a tentative D call TRBD2 (5 bases). V was cut by 4 bases and J by 2 bases, with 9 bases left in between. The CDR3 has 14 residues. The V gene's germline CDR1 is SGHTA and CDR2 FQGTGA. CDR3 sequence: CASSSTGTYNEQFF. DNA for the CDR3: TGTGCCAGCAGCTCAACCGGGACCTACAATGAGCAGTTCTTC. Using reference TRBV7-3 and TRBJ2-1 for the parts outside the CDR3, the full variable domain is GAGVSQTPSNKVTEKGKYVELRCDPISGHTALYWYRQSLGQGPEFLIYFQGTGAADDSGLPNDRFFAVRPEGSVSTLKIQRTERGDSAVYLCASSSTGTYNEQFFGPGTRLTVL.

Here the CDR3 reads CASSLVGGGGEKLFF. The CDR3 coding sequence is TGCGCCAGCAGCTTGGTCGGGGGTGGAGGAGAAAAACTGTTTTTT. The gene calls are TRBV5-1 and TRBJ1-4; D possibly corresponds to TRBD1 (5 bases). Germline V lookup: CDR1 SGHRS, CDR2 YFSETQ. This CDR3 spans 15 amino acids. Deletions cut 0 bases from V and 8 bases from J, with 14 bases between.

This clone was detected once. The gene calls are TRBV28 and TRBJ1-5; TRBD1 agrees at 7 bases. Germline CDR1 MDHEN, CDR2 SYDVKM. The CDR3 runs 14 residues. The V and J ends lost 6 bases and 2 bases, in that order; junction bases with no gene match: 4. CDR3 in amino acids: CASSTTGGNQPQHF. CDR3 in DNA: TGTGCCAGCAGCACAACAGGGGGCAATCAGCCCCAGCATTTT.

The table lists this clone with a few counts. The chain employs TRBV2 and TRBJ1-2; TRBD1 matches 8 bases. CDR1 and CDR2 (germline): SNHLY, FYNNEI. The V segment lost 5 bases and the J segment 5 bases; nucleotides outside the gene matches: 13. This CDR3 comprises 16 residues. This chain's CDR3 is CASSKWVTGEGYGYTF. DNA for the CDR3: TGTGCCAGCAGTAAATGGGTGACAGGGGAGGGTTATGGCTACACCTTC.

The chain employs TRBV6-6 and TRBJ2-2, with 10 bases fitting TRBD2. Germline loops: CDR1 MNHNY, CDR2 SVGAGI (reference sequence). Trimming cost V 11 bases and J 7 bases; bases outside gene matches: 13. The CDR3 runs to 15 residues. The CDR3 DNA reads as TGTGCCGCCATGCCAGCGGGGGGGCCGGTCGGGGAGCTGTTTTTT. It translates to CAAMPAGGPVGELFF.

The CDR3 nucleotides are TGTGCCAGCAGTCGGGGACAGCGGAGCGAAGCTTTCTTT. This translates into CASSRGQRSEAFF. The rearrangement links TRBV6-5 to TRBJ1-1, with TRBD1 matching over 7 bases. The CDR3 extends over 13 amino acids. Germline lookup yields CDR1 MNHEY and CDR2 SVGAGI. The junction had 8 bases not matched to a gene; V was cut back by 5 bases and J by 8 bases.

The V gene is TRBV28, the J gene TRBJ1-1, with 8 bases aligning to TRBD1. V shed 4 bases, J shed 3 bases, and the junction held 7 bases outside the gene matches. The CDR3 totals 15 residues. Germline CDR1 MDHEN, CDR2 SYDVKM. The CDR3: CASSWSGGKDTEAFF. The CDR3 DNA reads TGTGCCAGCAGTTGGTCAGGGGGCAAGGACACTGAAGCTTTCTTT.

This chain links TRBV30 with TRBJ1-2; possible D gene TRBD1, 5 bases. V dropped 6 bases and J dropped 6 bases, with 8 bases sitting between them. Germline V CDR1 and CDR2: GTSNPN, SVGIG (reference sequence). This CDR3 spans 10 amino acids. The CDR3 here is CACQGNGYTF. CDR3 coding DNA: TGTGCCTGTCAGGGAAATGGCTACACCTTC.